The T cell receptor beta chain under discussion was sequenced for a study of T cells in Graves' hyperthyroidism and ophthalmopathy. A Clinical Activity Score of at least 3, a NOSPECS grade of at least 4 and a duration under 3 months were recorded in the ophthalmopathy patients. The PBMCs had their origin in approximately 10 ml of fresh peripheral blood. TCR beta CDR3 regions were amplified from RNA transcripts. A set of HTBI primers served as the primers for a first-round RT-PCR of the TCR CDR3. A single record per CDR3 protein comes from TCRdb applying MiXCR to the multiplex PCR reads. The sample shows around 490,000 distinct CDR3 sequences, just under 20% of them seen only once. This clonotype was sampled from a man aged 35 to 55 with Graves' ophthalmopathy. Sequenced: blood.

The DNA for the CDR3 is TGTGCCACCAGCTCCCGGGCTCGGGCGATGGTCGGGGAGCTGTTTTTT. It is translated as CATSSRARAMVGELFF. The chain uses TRBV24-1 and TRBJ2-2; the D is unclear. The germline V and J ends were trimmed by 7 bases and 7 bases, with 21 bases remaining between them. The CDR3 covers 16 residues. Germline V gene lookup returns CDR1 KGHDR and CDR2 SFDVKD.